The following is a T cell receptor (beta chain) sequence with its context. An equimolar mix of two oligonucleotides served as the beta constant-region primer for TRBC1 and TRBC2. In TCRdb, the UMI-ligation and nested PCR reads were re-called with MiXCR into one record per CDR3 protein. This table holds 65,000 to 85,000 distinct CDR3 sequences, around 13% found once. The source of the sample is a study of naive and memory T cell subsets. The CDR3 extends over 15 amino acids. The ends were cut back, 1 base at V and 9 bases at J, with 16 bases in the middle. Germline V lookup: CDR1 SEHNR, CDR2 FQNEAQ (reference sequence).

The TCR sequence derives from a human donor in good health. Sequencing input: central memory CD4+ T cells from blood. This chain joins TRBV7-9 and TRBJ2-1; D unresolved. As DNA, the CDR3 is TGTGCCAGCAGCTTAGAATCCGGGTCGGTCGGTGAGCAGTTCTTC. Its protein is CASSLESGSVGEQFF.